The 10 T cell receptor beta chains given below trace back to one sample, sequenced in a study of T cell changes during pregnancy in multiple sclerosis. Some clones are missing from TCRdb's copy, which holds only in-frame ones; the method was immunoSEQ multiplex PCR. The table shows about 59,000 clones, with about 90% occurring only once. The sample in question was peripheral blood, obtained in the third trimester of pregnancy. The receptors here all came from a female donor in good health, enrolled as a control in a pregnancy study.

The chain couples TRBV5-4 to TRBJ2-7, with 7 bases matching TRBD1. This CDR3 region has 14 residues. V lost 0 bases, J lost 2 bases, and 2 bases stayed unmatched. Germline V gives CDR1 SGHNT, CDR2 YYREEE (reference sequence). The CDR3: CASSLGQGAYEQYF. The CDR3 nucleotides read TGTGCCAGCAGCTTGGGCCAGGGGGCCTACGAGCAGTACTTC.

This CDR3 reads CASSPGTVQETQYF. DNA of the CDR3: TGCGCCAGCAGCCCCGGGACAGTACAAGAGACCCAGTACTTC. This chain joins TRBV5-1 and TRBJ2-5, with 7 bases matching TRBD1. Germline V gives CDR1 SGHRS, CDR2 YFSETQ. CDR3 length equals 14 residues. J was trimmed by 2 bases and V by 4 bases; bases with no gene match: 5.

V gene TRBV28 combines with J gene TRBJ1-5; 7 bases map to TRBD1. Per the germline V gene, CDR1 is MDHEN and CDR2 is SYDVKM. CDR3 size: 15 residues. Trimming took 6 bases from V and 1 from J; bases not matched to a gene: 6. CDR3 DNA sequence: TGTGCCAGCAGGGGACAGCTATTAAGCAATCAGCCCCAGCATTTT. Protein product: CASRGQLLSNQPQHF.

The genes are TRBV30 and TRBJ1-2; 7 bases are a match to TRBD1. CDR1 is GTSNPN and CDR2 is SVGIG in the germline V gene (reference sequence). CDR3 length equals 17 residues. After removal of 3 bases from V and 2 bases from J, the junction contained 15 bases not matched to a gene. The CDR3 DNA reads as TGTGCCTGGAGAACACCGGGACAGAGAGGATTCAACTATGGCTACACCTTC. It encodes CAWRTPGQRGFNYGYTF.

The gene calls are TRBV6-5 and TRBJ1-3; the D is unclear. Germline V CDR1 and CDR2: MNHEY, SVGAGI. V was cut by 6 bases and J by 2 bases, with 5 bases left in between. The CDR3 length is 12 residues. The CDR3 coding sequence is TGTGCCAGCAGGGGCGCTGGAAACACCATATATTTT. Translation gives CASRGAGNTIYF.

J is TRBJ2-3 and V is TRBV2; TRBD2 aligns across 7 bases. Trimming at V came to 8 bases and at J to 3 bases, leaving 8 bases not matched to a gene. The CDR3 is 14 amino acids. Germline V CDR1 and CDR2: SNHLY, FYNNEI. CDR3 DNA sequence: TGTGCCAGCCTACAAGGTAGCGGGACAGATACGCAGTATTTT. Protein product: CASLQGSGTDTQYF.

The genes are TRBV6-1 and TRBJ2-7; perhaps TRBD2 as D (5 bases). Germline V lookup: CDR1 MNHNS, CDR2 SASEGT. V was shortened by 2 bases and J by 2 bases, with 16 bases between the two germline ends. This CDR3 comprises 16 residues. CDR3 nucleotides: TGTGCCAGCAGTGAACGAACGGGGTATTTCACCTACGAGCAGTACTTC. Its translation: CASSERTGYFTYEQYF.

The chain links TRBV5-6 to TRBJ2-3; the match to TRBD1 covers 10 bases. The germline gives CDR1 SGHDT, CDR2 YYEEEE. The CDR3 is 16 residues long. V lost 4 bases to trimming and J lost 5 bases; unmatched junction nucleotides: 10. This CDR3 reads CASSQTPGQGRDTQYF. The DNA of the CDR3 is TGTGCCAGCAGCCAGACCCCGGGACAGGGGAGAGATACGCAGTATTTT. The full variable domain, completed using reference TRBV5-6 and TRBJ2-3, is DAGVTQSPTHLIKTRGQQVTLRCSPKSGHDTVSWYQQALGQGPQFIFQYYEEEERQRGNFPDRFSGHQFPNYSSELNVNALLLGDSALYLCASSQTPGQGRDTQYFGPGTRLTVL.

The chain employs TRBV10-1 and TRBJ1-1, with D hard to call. CDR1 and CDR2 from the germline V gene are WNHNN and SYGVQD (reference sequence). Trimming took off 1 base at V and 0 bases at J, with 9 bases between the two ends. The CDR3 sequence is 15 residues long. This CDR3 reads CASSEYAVMNTEAFF. The DNA of the CDR3 is TGCGCCAGCAGTGAGTACGCAGTTATGAACACTGAAGCTTTCTTT.

J is TRBJ2-1 and V is TRBV19; 16 bases are a match to TRBD2. Germline V gene data show CDR1 as LNHDA and CDR2 as SQIVND (reference sequence). This CDR3 comprises 19 residues. V lost 4 bases, J lost 3 bases, and 9 bases stayed unmatched. The CDR3 sequence is CASSTGTSGRAKGYNEQFF. The CDR3 nucleotides read TGTGCCAGTAGTACCGGGACTAGCGGGAGGGCCAAAGGCTACAATGAGCAGTTCTTC.